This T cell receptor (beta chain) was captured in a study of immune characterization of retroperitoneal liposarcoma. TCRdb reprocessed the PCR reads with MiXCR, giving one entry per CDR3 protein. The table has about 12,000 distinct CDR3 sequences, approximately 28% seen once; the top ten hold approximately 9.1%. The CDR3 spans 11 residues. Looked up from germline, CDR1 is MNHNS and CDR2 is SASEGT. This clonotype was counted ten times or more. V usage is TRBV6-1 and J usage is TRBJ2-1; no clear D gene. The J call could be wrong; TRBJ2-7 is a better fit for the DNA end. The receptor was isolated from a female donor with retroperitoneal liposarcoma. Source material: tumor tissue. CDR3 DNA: TGTGCCAGCAGCGAGGCGACCGAGCAGTACTTC. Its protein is CASSEATEQYF.